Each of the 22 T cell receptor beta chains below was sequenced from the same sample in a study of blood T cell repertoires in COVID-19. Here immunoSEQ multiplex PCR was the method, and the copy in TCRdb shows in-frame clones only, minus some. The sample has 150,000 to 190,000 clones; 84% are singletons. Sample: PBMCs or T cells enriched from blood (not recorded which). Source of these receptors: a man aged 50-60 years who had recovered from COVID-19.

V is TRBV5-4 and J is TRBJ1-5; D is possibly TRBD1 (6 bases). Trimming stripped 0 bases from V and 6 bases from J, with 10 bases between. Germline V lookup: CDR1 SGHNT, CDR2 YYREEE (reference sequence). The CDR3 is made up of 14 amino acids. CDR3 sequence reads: CASSLGGGGQPQHF. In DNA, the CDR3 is TGTGCCAGCAGCTTGGGTGGGGGCGGTCAGCCCCAGCATTTT.

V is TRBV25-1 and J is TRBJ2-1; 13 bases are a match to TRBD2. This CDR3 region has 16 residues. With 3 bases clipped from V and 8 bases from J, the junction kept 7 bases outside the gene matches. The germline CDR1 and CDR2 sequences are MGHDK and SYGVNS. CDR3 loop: CASSDGGTSGADEQFF. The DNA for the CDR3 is TGTGCCAGCAGTGACGGTGGGACTAGCGGGGCGGATGAGCAGTTCTTC.

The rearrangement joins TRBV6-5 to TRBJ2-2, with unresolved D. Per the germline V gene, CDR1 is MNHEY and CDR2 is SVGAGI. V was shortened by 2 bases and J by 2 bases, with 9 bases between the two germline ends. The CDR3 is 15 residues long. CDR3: CASSYGQPNTGELFF. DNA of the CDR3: TGTGCCAGCAGTTACGGGCAGCCCAACACCGGGGAGCTGTTTTTT.

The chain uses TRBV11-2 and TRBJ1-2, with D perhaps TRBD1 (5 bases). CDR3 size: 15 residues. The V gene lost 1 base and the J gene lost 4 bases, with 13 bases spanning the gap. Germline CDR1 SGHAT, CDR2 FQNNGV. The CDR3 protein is CASSLGEGPGYGYTF. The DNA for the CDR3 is TGTGCCAGCAGCTTAGGGGAGGGGCCAGGCTATGGCTACACCTTC.

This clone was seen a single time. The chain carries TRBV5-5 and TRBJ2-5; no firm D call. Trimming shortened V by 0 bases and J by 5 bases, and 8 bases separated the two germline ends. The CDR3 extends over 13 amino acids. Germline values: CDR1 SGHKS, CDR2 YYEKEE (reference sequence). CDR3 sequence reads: CASSLVFRETQYF. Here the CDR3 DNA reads TGTGCCAGCAGCTTGGTTTTCCGGGAGACCCAGTACTTC. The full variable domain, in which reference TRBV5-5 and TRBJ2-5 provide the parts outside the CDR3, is DAGVTQSPTHLIKTRGQQVTLRCSPISGHKSVSWYQQVLGQGPQFIFQYYEKEERGRGNFPDRFSARQFPNYSSELNVNALLLGDSALYLCASSLVFRETQYFGPGTRLLVL.

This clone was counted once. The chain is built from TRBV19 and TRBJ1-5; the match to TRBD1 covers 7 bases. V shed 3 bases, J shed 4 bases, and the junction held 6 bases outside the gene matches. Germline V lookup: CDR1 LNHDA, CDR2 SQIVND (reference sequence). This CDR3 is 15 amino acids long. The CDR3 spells CASSILAGGNQPQHF. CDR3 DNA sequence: TGTGCCAGTAGTATTCTGGCAGGGGGGAATCAGCCCCAGCATTTT. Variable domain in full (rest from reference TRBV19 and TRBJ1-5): DGGITQSPKYLFRKEGQNVTLSCEQNLNHDAMYWYRQDPGQGLRLIYYSQIVNDFQKGDIAEGYSVSREKKESFPLTVTSAQKNPTAFYLCASSILAGGNQPQHFGDGTRLSIL.

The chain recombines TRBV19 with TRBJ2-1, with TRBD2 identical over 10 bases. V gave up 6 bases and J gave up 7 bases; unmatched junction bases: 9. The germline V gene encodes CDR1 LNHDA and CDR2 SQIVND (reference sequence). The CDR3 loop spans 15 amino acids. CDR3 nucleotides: TGTGCCAGTAGGTTAGCGGGGGGTATTGGGAATGAGCAGTTCTTC. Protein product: CASRLAGGIGNEQFF.

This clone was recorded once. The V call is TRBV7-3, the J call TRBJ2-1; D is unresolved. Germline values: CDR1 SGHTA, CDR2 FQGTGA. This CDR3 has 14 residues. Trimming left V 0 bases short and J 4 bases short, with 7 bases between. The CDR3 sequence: CASSLTAGYNEQFF. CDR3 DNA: TGTGCCAGCAGCTTAACGGCCGGGTACAATGAGCAGTTCTTC.

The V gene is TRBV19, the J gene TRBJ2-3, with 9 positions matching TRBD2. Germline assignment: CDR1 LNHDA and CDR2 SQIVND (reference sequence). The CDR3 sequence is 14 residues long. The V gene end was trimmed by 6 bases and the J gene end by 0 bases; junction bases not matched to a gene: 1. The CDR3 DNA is TGTGCCAGTAGGCTAGCGGGAAGCACAGATACGCAGTATTTT. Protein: CASRLAGSTDTQYF.

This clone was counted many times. CDR3 protein: CASSIGAHLYYGYTF. The CDR3 region has the DNA TGTGCCAGTAGTATAGGGGCCCATCTCTACTATGGCTACACCTTC. The chain is built from TRBV19 and TRBJ1-2; D is unclear. CDR1 is LNHDA and CDR2 is SQIVND in the germline V gene (reference sequence). The CDR3 totals 15 residues. Trimming cost V 1 base and J 3 bases, with 12 bases left between them.

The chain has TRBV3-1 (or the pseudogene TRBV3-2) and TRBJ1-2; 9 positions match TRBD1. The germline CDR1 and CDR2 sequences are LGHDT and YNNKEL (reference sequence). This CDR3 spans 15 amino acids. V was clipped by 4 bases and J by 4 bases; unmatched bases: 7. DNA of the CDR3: TGTGCCAGCAGCCCCTCGGACAGGGGAGGCTATGGCTACACCTTC. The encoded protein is CASSPSDRGGYGYTF.

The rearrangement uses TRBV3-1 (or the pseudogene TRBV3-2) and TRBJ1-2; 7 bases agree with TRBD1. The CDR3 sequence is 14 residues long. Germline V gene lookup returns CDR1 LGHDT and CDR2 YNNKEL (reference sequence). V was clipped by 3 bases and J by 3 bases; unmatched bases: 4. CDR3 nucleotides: TGTGCCAGCAGCCAGGCTACAGGGGACTATGGCTACACCTTC. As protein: CASSQATGDYGYTF.

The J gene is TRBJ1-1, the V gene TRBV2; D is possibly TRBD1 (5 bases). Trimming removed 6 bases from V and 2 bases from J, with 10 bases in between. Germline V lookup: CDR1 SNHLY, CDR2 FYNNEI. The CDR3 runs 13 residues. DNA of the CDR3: TGTGCCAGCAGGGACACAGTTAACACTGAAGCTTTCTTT. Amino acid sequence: CASRDTVNTEAFF.

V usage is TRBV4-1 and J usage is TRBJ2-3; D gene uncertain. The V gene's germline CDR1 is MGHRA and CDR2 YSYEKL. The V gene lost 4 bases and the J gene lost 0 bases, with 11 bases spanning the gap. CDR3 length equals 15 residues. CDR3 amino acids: CASSPTYSSTDTQYF. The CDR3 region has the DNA TGCGCCAGCAGCCCGACTTACTCTAGCACAGATACGCAGTATTTT.

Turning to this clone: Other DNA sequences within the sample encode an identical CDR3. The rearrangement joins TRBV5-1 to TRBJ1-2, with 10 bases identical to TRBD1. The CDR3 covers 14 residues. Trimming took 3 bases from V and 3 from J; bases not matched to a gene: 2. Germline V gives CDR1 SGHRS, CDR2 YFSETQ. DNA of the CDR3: TGCGCCAGCAGCTCCGGGACAGGGGACTATGGCTACACCTTC. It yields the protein CASSSGTGDYGYTF.

CDR3 DNA sequence: TGTGCCCACGGGAGGGAATCACCCCTCCACTTT. This translates into CAHGRESPLHF. J is TRBJ1-6 and V is TRBV9; no definite D call. Trimming took 10 bases from V and 10 from J, leaving 12 bases between them. This CDR3 is 11 amino acids long. CDR1 SGDLS and CDR2 YYNGEE come from the germline V gene.

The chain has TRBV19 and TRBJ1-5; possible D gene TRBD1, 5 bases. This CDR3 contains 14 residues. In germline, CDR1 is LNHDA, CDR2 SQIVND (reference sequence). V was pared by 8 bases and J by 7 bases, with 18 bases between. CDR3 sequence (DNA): TGTGCCAGTGTGGGGCAGGGCTTAAGGCAGCCCCAGCATTTT. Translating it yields CASVGQGLRQPQHF.

CDR3 DNA sequence: TGTGCCAGCAGGGAGGGTAATCAGCCCCAGCATTTT. It codes for CASREGNQPQHF. The chain is built from TRBV12-3 or TRBV12-4 and TRBJ1-5; no clear D. V shed 6 bases and J shed 4 bases, with 7 bases lying between them. This CDR3 region has 12 residues.

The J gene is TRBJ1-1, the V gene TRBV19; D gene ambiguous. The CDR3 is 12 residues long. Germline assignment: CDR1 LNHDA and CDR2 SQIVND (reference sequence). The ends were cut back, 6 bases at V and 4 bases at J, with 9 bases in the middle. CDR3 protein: CASREGSTEAFF. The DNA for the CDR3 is TGTGCCAGTAGAGAGGGAAGCACTGAAGCTTTCTTT.

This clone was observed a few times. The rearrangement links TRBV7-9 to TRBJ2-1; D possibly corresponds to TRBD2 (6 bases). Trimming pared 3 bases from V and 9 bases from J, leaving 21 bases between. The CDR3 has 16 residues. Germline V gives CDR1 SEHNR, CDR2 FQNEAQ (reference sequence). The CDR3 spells CASSFTPGLTPPEQFF. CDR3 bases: TGTGCCAGCAGCTTTACACCGGGACTTACGCCACCTGAGCAGTTCTTC.

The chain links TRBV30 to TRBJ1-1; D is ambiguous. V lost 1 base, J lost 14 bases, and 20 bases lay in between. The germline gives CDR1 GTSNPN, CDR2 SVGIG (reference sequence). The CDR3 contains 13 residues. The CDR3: CAWSGNAGMGVFF. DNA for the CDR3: TGTGCCTGGAGTGGTAACGCTGGAATGGGAGTCTTCTTT.

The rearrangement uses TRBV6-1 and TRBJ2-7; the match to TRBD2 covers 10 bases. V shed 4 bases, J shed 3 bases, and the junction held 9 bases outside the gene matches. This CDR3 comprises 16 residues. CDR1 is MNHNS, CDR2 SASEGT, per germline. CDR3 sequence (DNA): TGTGCCAGCAGTGCTAGCGGGGGAACTGATGTCTACGAGCAGTACTTC. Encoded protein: CASSASGGTDVYEQYF.